This is a list of T cell receptor beta chains from one sample in a study of chemoradiotherapy in HPV16-positive cancers. Method: immunoSEQ multiplex PCR; TCRdb's copy keeps in-frame clones and lacks some. The sample holds about 15,000 clones; roughly 86% are singletons and the top ten take about 2.4%. Source: blood, taken from a patient who underwent chemoradiotherapy. These receptors all come from a human donor with HPV-associated anogenital cancer. Each CDR3 is given with its conserved first and last residue. The D gene is left open where the match is weak. Size is omitted from some rows. Given values are once, few, many or a class for expanded clones.

TRBJ2-3 | NA | NA | TRBV18 | TGTGCCAGCTCACCGTGGCGCGGGACGAAGCCAAGCACAGATACGCAGTATTTT | CASSPWRGTKPSTDTQYF
TRBJ1-1 | TRBD1 | NA | TRBV2 | TGTGCCAGCACCATAGGGGCAGGGGGAATTACTGAAGCTTTCTTT | CASTIGAGGITEAFF
TRBJ2-7 | NA | NA | TRBV2 | TGTGCCAGCGTACGAGACCAGGGGTCCTCCTACGAGCAGTACTTC | CASVRDQGSSYEQYF
TRBJ2-1 | TRBD2 | NA | TRBV28 | TGTGCCAGCAGTTTATGGGGCCGGGGGGGGACTAGCGGTCCGAGCTCCTACAATGAGCAGTTCTTC | CASSLWGRGGTSGPSSYNEQFF
TRBJ2-7 | NA | NA | TRBV5-1 | TGCGCCAGCAGCGTAGGGATCCTGGCCTCCTACGAGCAGTACTTC | CASSVGILASYEQYF
TRBJ2-5 | TRBD2 | NA | TRBV2 | TGTGCCAGCAGCTCGGGACTAGCGATAAAAGAGACCCAGTACTTC | CASSSGLAIKETQYF
TRBJ2-3 | NA | NA | TRBV29-1 | TGCAGCGTTGATGGGATGAGCACAGATACGCAGTATTTT | CSVDGMSTDTQYF
TRBJ1-3 | NA | NA | TRBV6-5 | TGTGCCAGCAGCGCCTACAGGGTAGACGGAAACACCATATATTTT | CASSAYRVDGNTIYF
TRBJ1-4 | NA | NA | TRBV19 | TGTGCCAGTAGGCCCGGGACGGAGTTGGAAAAACTGTTTTTT | CASRPGTELEKLFF
TRBJ1-1 | TRBD1 | few | TRBV6-6 | TGTGCCAGCAGTTACCAGGGGGGACACACTGAAGCTTTCTTT | CASSYQGGHTEAFF
TRBJ2-7 | NA | NA | TRBV30 | TGTGCCTGGATGCCCGACAGTACCTACGAGCAGTACTTC | CAWMPDSTYEQYF
TRBJ2-2 | TRBD1 | NA | TRBV7-2 | TGTGCCAGCAGCTTAACAGGGGGCGACACCGGGGAGCTGTTTTTT | CASSLTGGDTGELFF
TRBJ2-4 | NA | NA | TRBV18 | TGTGCCAGCTCCCAGGGACCTAGAGAAAACATTCAGTACTTC | CASSQGPRENIQYF
TRBJ2-2 | TRBD1 | NA | TRBV10-3 | TGTGCCATCAGTGGACCGGGACAGGGGAACACCGGGGAGCTGTTTTTT | CAISGPGQGNTGELFF
TRBJ2-5 | NA | NA | TRBV30 | TGTGCCTGGAGCAGGACTGAAGAGACCCAGTACTTC | CAWSRTEETQYF
TRBJ2-1 | NA | NA | TRBV29-1 | TGCAGCGCCCCACTAAAGATCAATGAGCAGTTCTTC | CSAPLKINEQFF
TRBJ1-2 | NA | once | TRBV25-1 | TGTGCCAGCAGTGATACAACAACAGGTTCCTCTAACTATGGCTACACCTTC | CASSDTTTGSSNYGYTF
TRBJ1-2 | NA | NA | TRBV10-3 | TGTGCCATCAGTGAGTCCCAGTACTCTGGCTACACCTTC | CAISESQYSGYTF
TRBJ2-2 | NA | NA | TRBV4-2 | TGTGCCAGCAGCCAAGGAGTAGGGGCCGGGGAGCTGTTTTTT | CASSQGVGAGELFF
TRBJ1-2 | TRBD1 | NA | TRBV28 | TGTGCCAGCAGCAAGGACAGGGTCGGCTATGGCTACACCTTC | CASSKDRVGYGYTF
TRBJ2-7 | NA | NA | TRBV2 | TGTGCCAGCAGTGAGGCAGGGGTAAGGGAGCAGTACTTC | CASSEAGVREQYF
TRBJ1-5 | TRBD1 | NA | TRBV6-1 | TGTGCCAGCAGTGAGCCCGGGACAGGGAATCAGCCCCAGCATTTT | CASSEPGTGNQPQHF
TRBJ2-7 | NA | NA | TRBV20-1 | TGCAGTGGCGGCAGTAACTACGAGCAGTACTTC | CSGGSNYEQYF
TRBJ2-1 | NA | NA | TRBV11-3 | TGTGCCAGCAGCTTAGCGGGAAGCTCCTACAATGAGCAGTTCTTC | CASSLAGSSYNEQFF
TRBJ2-1 | TRBD2 | NA | TRBV19 | TGTGCCAGTAGTCGGGGGACTAGCGGGAGTATATCCTACAATGAGCAGTTCTTC | CASSRGTSGSISYNEQFF
TRBJ2-7 | TRBD2 | NA | TRBV29-1 | TGCAGCGTTGAAGGGTCTAGCGGGAGAACTCAGTACTTC | CSVEGSSGRTQYF
TRBJ2-1 | NA | once | TRBV11-2 | TGTGCCAGCAGCTTAGGGACCAGTGAGGAGCAGTTCTTC | CASSLGTSEEQFF
TRBJ1-1 | NA | few | TRBV10-2 | TGCGCCAGCAGTGCTGTAGTCGGGACGGGAACTGAAGCTTTCTTT | CASSAVVGTGTEAFF
TRBJ2-7 | TRBD1 | NA | TRBV28 | TGTGCCAGCAGGGACGGACAGGGGGCTGTCGGCGAGCAGTACTTC | CASRDGQGAVGEQYF
TRBJ2-3 | NA | NA | TRBV25-1 | TGTGCCAGCAGTGGGGGACCCTCGTCGCAGTATTTT | CASSGGPSSQYF
TRBJ1-1 | TRBD1 | NA | TRBV6-6 | TGTGCCAGCAGCAATCGAGGACAGGGGAACACTGAAGCTTTCTTT | CASSNRGQGNTEAFF
TRBJ2-1 | TRBD2 | once | TRBV5-1 | TGCGCCAGCTACGGGACTAGCGGGAAGGGGAAATGGTATGAGCAGTTCTTC | CASYGTSGKGKWYEQFF
TRBJ2-7 | TRBD1 | NA | TRBV15 | TGTGCCACCAGCCGCCCTGGACAGGTCAGGGGATACGAGCAGTACTTC | CATSRPGQVRGYEQYF
TRBJ1-2 | NA | NA | TRBV7-9 | TGTGCCAGCAGCCCTAGTGGGATCATCGCCTATGGCTACACCTTC | CASSPSGIIAYGYTF
TRBJ1-2 | NA | NA | TRBV11-2 | TGTGCCAGCAGCTTAGTAAGGGGTGAATATGGCTACACCTTC | CASSLVRGEYGYTF
TRBJ2-3 | TRBD2 | medium-sized | TRBV4-1 | TGCGCCAGCAGCCAAGATCGGGCGGGGGGCACAGATACGCAGTATTTT | CASSQDRAGGTDTQYF
TRBJ2-7 | NA | NA | TRBV6-6 | TGTGCCAGCAGTCCACCAGGGTCCTACGAGCAGTACTTC | CASSPPGSYEQYF
TRBJ2-5 | NA | NA | TRBV21-1 | TGTGCCAGCAGCAAAGCTCGACTAGCGGGGGGGCAGAGAGAGACCCAGTACTTC | CASSKARLAGGQRETQYF
TRBJ1-1 | TRBD1 | NA | TRBV30 | TGTGCCTGGAGTGCAGGGACAGGGACCGCTGAAGCTTTCTTT | CAWSAGTGTAEAFF
TRBJ1-1 | NA | few | TRBV5-1 | TGCGCCAGCAGACCTGAGACGGGGGGATATAACACTGAAGCTTTCTTT | CASRPETGGYNTEAFF
TRBJ1-5 | NA | NA | TRBV19 | TGTGCCAGTGACCTTGGGGGCTATAGCAATCAGCCCCAGCATTTT | CASDLGGYSNQPQHF
TRBJ2-1 | NA | NA | TRBV15 | TGTGCCACCAGCAGAGATGGGGGATTAAATGAGCAGTTCTTC | CATSRDGGLNEQFF